This T cell receptor beta chain was found in a study of shared clonotypes between healthy human individuals. Study-level results: Memory subsets had estimated richness that was generally smaller than that of naive subsets. Compared with clonotypes that all four donors shared, non-shared clonotypes had lower generation probabilities. It was observed that approximately 5% of naive CD4 clonotypes were shared across four donors.

V trimming: 5 bases; J trimming: 1 base; junction bases outside the gene matches: 6. This CDR3 region has 15 residues. CDR1 is SGHVT and CDR2 is SQSDAQ in the germline V gene. About this clone itself: Its antigen remains unidentified.

A 200 ng quantity of DNA, roughly 30,000 T cell genomes, went into the sorted-subset replicate PCRs. Sequencing was performed with immunoSEQ multiplex PCR; in TCRdb, only in-frame clones are kept and a portion is missing. The repertoire has 90,000 to 120,000 clones, about 72% of them found once; the top ten carry over 20%. Sequenced: memory CD8+ T cells sorted from blood. Subset specified: CD45RO+ cells pooled with CCR7-negative TemRA cells. The rearrangement joins TRBV7-4 to TRBJ1-1, with TRBD1 matching 8 bases. The origin of this receptor is a woman in her 30s in good health. CDR3 coding DNA: TGTGCCAGCAGCCCAGGACAGGGATGGAACACTGAAGCTTTCTTT. This encodes CASSPGQGWNTEAFF.